This TCR beta chain emerged from a study of Graves' ophthalmopathy and Graves' hyperthyroidism. Study summary: Researchers obtained peripheral blood at initial diagnosis, before any treatment had begun.

With a duration under 3 months, ophthalmopathy in the donors showed moderate-to-severe activity, CAS ≥3 and NOSPECS ≥4. The authors used Ficoll-Paque density gradient centrifugation to separate PBMCs. The input was more than 8 ml of fresh peripheral blood. Amplification from RNA transcripts yielded the TCR beta CDR3 regions. The library came from an HTBI-primed first-round RT-PCR and a second-round multiplex PCR. TCRdb reprocessed the multiplex PCR reads with MiXCR, giving one entry per CDR3 protein. In the table there are 650,000 to 900,000 distinct CDR3 sequences, about 44% of which are singletons. In germline, CDR1 is SQVTM, CDR2 ANQGSEA. The CDR3 totals 13 residues. V was cut by 8 bases and J by 1 base, with 15 bases left in between.

The specimen sequenced was peripheral blood. The clonotype was recovered from an adult man with Graves' ophthalmopathy. The genes are TRBV29-1 and TRBJ2-7; the D call may be TRBD1 or TRBD2 (5 bases each). The CDR3 DNA reads as TGCAGCTCGCACCGGGACGGTTCCTACGAGCAGTACTTC. Encoded protein: CSSHRDGSYEQYF.